Each of the 25 T cell receptor beta chains below was sequenced from the same sample in a study of cytomegalovirus exposure and HLA in healthy donors. The PCR made use of 60 Vbeta and 13 Jbeta primers. Sequencing used immunoSEQ multiplex PCR; TCRdb keeps in-frame clones, though not all of them. Here the sample spans about 200,000 clones, approximately 90% being singletons. The sequencing input was PBMCs. The origin of the receptors is a boy younger than 10 in good health and CMV-seronegative.

This chain links TRBV6-1 with TRBJ2-7, with TRBD2 matching 8 bases. Per the germline V gene, CDR1 is MNHNS and CDR2 is SASEGT. Germline trimming cut 8 bases from V and 6 bases from J; bases unmatched to any gene: 9. The CDR3 sequence is 13 residues long. The CDR3 reads CASRGAGVREQYF. In nucleotides, the CDR3 is TGTGCCAGCCGGGGAGCGGGAGTGCGCGAGCAGTACTTC.

The rearrangement links TRBV27 to TRBJ2-5; unclear D gene. Germline V gene sequence: CDR1 MNHEY, CDR2 SMNVEV (reference sequence). The CDR3 is made up of 14 amino acids. V lost 5 bases, J lost 1 base, and 11 bases lay in between. CDR3 region: CASSHTSGQETQYF. The CDR3 bases are TGTGCCAGCAGTCATACATCGGGCCAAGAGACCCAGTACTTC.

The chain recombines TRBV5-1 with TRBJ1-1; no clear D gene. In germline, CDR1 is SGHRS, CDR2 YFSETQ. This CDR3 has 13 residues. Trimming pared 0 bases from V and 4 bases from J, leaving 7 bases between. DNA of the CDR3: TGCGCCAGCAGCTTGGACATTTCCACTGAAGCTTTCTTT. It codes for CASSLDISTEAFF.

The V gene is TRBV10-2, the J gene TRBJ2-7; D might be TRBD1 (5 bases). Germline-derived CDR1 and CDR2 are WSHSY and SAAADI. The CDR3 covers 14 residues. V was pared by 7 bases and J by 4 bases, with 17 bases between. CDR3 sequence reads: CASNLQGRLYEQYF. CDR3 DNA sequence: TGCGCCAGCAACCTCCAGGGCCGGCTTTACGAGCAGTACTTC.

This clone came up a few times. V is TRBV5-1 and J is TRBJ1-1; D is undetermined. This CDR3 comprises 20 residues. V was trimmed by 2 bases and J by 1 base, leaving 27 bases between them. Germline-derived CDR1 and CDR2 are SGHRS and YFSETQ. CDR3 sequence reads: CASSFARPRTLRAGNTEAFF. CDR3 coding DNA: TGCGCCAGCAGCTTTGCCCGCCCGCGTACACTAAGGGCGGGGAACACTGAAGCTTTCTTT.

The chain recombines TRBV7-6 with TRBJ2-3, with 15 bases that match TRBD2. Germline CDR1 is SGHVS and CDR2 is FNYEAQ. The CDR3 sequence is 16 residues long. V trimming: 5 bases; J trimming: 6 bases; junction bases outside the gene matches: 6. CDR3 coding DNA: TGTGCCAGCAGCCCAGGGACTAGCGGGGGGACCGATACGCAGTATTTT. Translated, it gives CASSPGTSGGTDTQYF.

The CDR3 DNA is TGTGCCAGCCAGGACAGGGGCGTAGGCTACACCTTC. This codes for CASQDRGVGYTF. The chain is built from TRBV19 and TRBJ1-2, with TRBD1 matching over 9 bases. There are 12 residues in the CDR3. The V gene end was trimmed by 9 bases and the J gene end by 8 bases; junction bases not matched to a gene: 7. The V gene's germline CDR1 is LNHDA and CDR2 SQIVND (reference sequence).

As to this clone: An end of the junction does not agree with germline; a read error may underlie this. CDR3: CASSVGGLAGAKEAQYF. In DNA, the CDR3 is TGTGCCAGCAGCGTAGGGGGACTAGCGGGAGCCAAAGAGGCCCAGTACTTC. The chain joins TRBV9 to TRBJ2-5; 14 bases line up with TRBD2. The V gene's germline CDR1 is SGDLS and CDR2 YYNGEE. The CDR3 extends over 17 amino acids. The variable domain in full, completed from reference TRBV9 and TRBJ2-5, reads DSGVTQTPKHLITATGQRVTLRCSPRSGDLSVYWYQQSLDQGLQFLIQYYNGEERAKGNILERFSAQQFPDLHSELNLSSLELGDSALYFCASSVGGLAGAKEAQYFGPGTRLLVL.

The chain recombines TRBV19 with TRBJ1-5; TRBD1 matches at 9 bases. The CDR3 is made up of 18 amino acids. V lost 2 bases and J lost 1; bases outside the gene matches: 9. Per germline, CDR1 LNHDA and CDR2 SQIVND (reference sequence). The CDR3 nucleotides are TGTGCCAGTAGTATAAGGACAGGGGATCTGGGGAGCAATCAGCCCCAGCATTTT. Protein: CASSIRTGDLGSNQPQHF.

This clone was seen just once. The chain has TRBV19 and TRBJ2-5, with D unresolved. This CDR3 has 14 residues. The germline V gene encodes CDR1 LNHDA and CDR2 SQIVND (reference sequence). Deletions cut 1 base from V and 0 bases from J, with 6 bases between. The CDR3 sequence is CASSIGQDQETQYF. The CDR3 nucleotides are TGTGCCAGTAGTATAGGGCAGGACCAAGAGACCCAGTACTTC.

This clone was seen only a few times. In nucleotides, the CDR3 is TGTGCCAGCAGCCGCCGGGACAGGTCGAACACTGAAGCTTTCTTT. Protein product: CASSRRDRSNTEAFF. The chain recombines TRBV5-6 with TRBJ1-1, with 8 bases that match TRBD1. The CDR3 is made up of 15 amino acids. Trimming cost V 4 bases and J 1 base; bases outside gene matches: 6. Germline assignment: CDR1 SGHDT and CDR2 YYEEEE.

The genes are TRBV6-5 and TRBJ1-2; 7 bases match TRBD1. Germline V gene data show CDR1 as MNHEY and CDR2 as SVGAGI. CDR3 length: 13 residues. V lost 7 bases and J lost 8; bases outside the gene matches: 10. In nucleotides, the CDR3 is TGTGCCAGCACCAATAGGGGGCCGGGCGGCTACACCTTC. It specifies CASTNRGPGGYTF.

V gene TRBV6-5 combines with J gene TRBJ1-5, with 10 bases fitting TRBD1. Germline loops: CDR1 MNHEY, CDR2 SVGAGI. V shed 9 bases and J 6 bases; nucleotides not matched to a gene: 8. This CDR3 contains 14 residues. The CDR3: CARKGQGRAQPQHF. CDR3 bases: TGTGCCAGAAAGGGACAGGGGAGAGCTCAGCCCCAGCATTTT.

The V call is TRBV11-2, the J call TRBJ2-7, with D possibly matching TRBD2 (6 bases). CDR3 length equals 14 residues. Trimming cost V 1 base and J 5 bases, with 12 bases left between them. Germline CDR1 is SGHAT and CDR2 is FQNNGV. This CDR3 is CASSLVLARDEQYF. The DNA of the CDR3 is TGTGCCAGCAGCTTAGTCCTAGCGAGGGACGAGCAGTACTTC.

The chain is built from TRBV29-1 and TRBJ2-3; TRBD2 matches at 16 bases. CDR1 is SQVTM, CDR2 ANQGSEA, per germline. The V and J ends lost 4 bases and 6 bases, in that order; junction bases with no gene match: 7. CDR3 size: 16 residues. The CDR3: CSVGWVGLAGGDTQYF. As DNA, the CDR3 is TGCAGCGTTGGGTGGGTGGGACTAGCGGGAGGGGATACGCAGTATTTT.

This clone was counted only a few times. The chain uses TRBV10-3 and TRBJ2-2; 10 bases match TRBD1. The CDR3 covers 15 residues. V dropped 6 bases and J dropped 3; count of bases not matched to a gene: 4. Germline CDR1 is ENHRY and CDR2 is SYGVKD. The chain's CDR3 is CAISPTGGDTGELFF. In nucleotides, the CDR3 is TGTGCCATCAGCCCGACAGGGGGCGACACCGGGGAGCTGTTTTTT.

V usage is TRBV7-3 and J usage is TRBJ1-3; D call uncertain. V lost 1 base, J lost 0 bases, and 13 bases lay in between. Germline V lookup: CDR1 SGHTA, CDR2 FQGTGA. This CDR3 contains 17 residues. CDR3: CASSLKGGEFSGNTIYF. CDR3 coding DNA: TGTGCCAGCAGCTTAAAGGGAGGAGAGTTCTCTGGAAACACCATATATTTT. Full variable domain (rest looked up from reference TRBV7-3 and TRBJ1-3): GAGVSQTPSNKVTEKGKYVELRCDPISGHTALYWYRQSLGQGPEFLIYFQGTGAADDSGLPNDRFFAVRPEGSVSTLKIQRTERGDSAVYLCASSLKGGEFSGNTIYFGEGSWLTVV.

V is TRBV7-9 and J is TRBJ2-2; weak D call: TRBD2 (6 bases). The V end lost 5 bases, the J end lost 6 bases, and 16 bases lay between the germline ends. Germline lookup yields CDR1 SEHNR and CDR2 FQNEAQ (reference sequence). The CDR3 extends over 15 amino acids. The CDR3 reads CASSQNGGVAGELFF. CDR3 in DNA: TGTGCCAGCAGCCAAAATGGCGGGGTTGCCGGGGAGCTGTTTTTT.

V gene TRBV21-1 combines with J gene TRBJ2-1; TRBD2 is the table's D call and was not checked against the DNA. TRBV21-1 is assigned pseudogene status. This CDR3 comprises 13 residues. CDR3 coding DNA: TGTGCCAGCACAGTGGGCGGGTACAATGAGCAGTTCTTC. Translated, it gives CASTVGGYNEQFF.

This rearrangement joins TRBV19 to TRBJ2-5, with 10 nucleotides matching TRBD1. Germline V gene data show CDR1 as LNHDA and CDR2 as SQIVND (reference sequence). Trimming at V came to 4 bases and at J to 4 bases, leaving 6 bases not matched to a gene. The CDR3 consists of 15 residues. In nucleotides, the CDR3 is TGTGCCAGTAGTAGAGCGACAGGGGGCGGAGAGACCCAGTACTTC. Amino acid sequence: CASSRATGGGETQYF.

This clone has just one count. J is TRBJ2-5 and V is TRBV13; 7 nucleotides agree with TRBD1. Matching the DNA end better, TRBJ2-7 makes the J call doubtful. The CDR3 loop spans 15 amino acids. The germline V gene encodes CDR1 PRHDT and CDR2 FYEKMQ (reference sequence). This CDR3 reads CASRSYRGRYNEQYF. The CDR3 DNA reads as TGTGCCAGCAGGTCTTACAGGGGCCGTTACAACGAGCAGTACTTC.

DNA of the CDR3: TGTGCCAGCAGTTCAGGGGTGGCAGGGGCCAACGTCCTGACTTTC. Translating gives CASSSGVAGANVLTF. The chain carries TRBV6-1 and TRBJ2-6; weak D call: TRBD1 (6 bases). V lost 5 bases and J 4 bases, leaving 12 bases between the germline ends. The CDR3 covers 15 residues. Germline V gene sequence: CDR1 MNHNS, CDR2 SASEGT.

Details on this clone: Other nucleotide sequences in the sample specify the same CDR3. V and J are TRBV7-9 and TRBJ1-1; the D gene is possibly TRBD1 (5 bases). The ends were cut back, 3 bases at V and 3 bases at J, with 8 bases in the middle. Germline V CDR1 and CDR2: SEHNR, FQNEAQ (reference sequence). This CDR3 region has 13 residues. Here the CDR3 DNA reads TGTGCCAGCAGCTTTACGGGGGACACTGAAGCTTTCTTT. Residues: CASSFTGDTEAFF.

V gene TRBV27 combines with J gene TRBJ2-2; 8 positions agree with TRBD2. V dropped 1 base and J dropped 5; count of bases not matched to a gene: 6. Germline lookup yields CDR1 MNHEY and CDR2 SMNVEV (reference sequence). This CDR3 region has 16 residues. CDR3 coding DNA: TGTGCCAGCAGTTTATTGCTGAGCGGGGGAACCGGGGAGCTGTTTTTT. It is translated as CASSLLLSGGTGELFF.

The chain combines TRBV11-2 with TRBJ2-7, with 7 positions matching TRBD1. Trimming at V came to 5 bases and at J to 2 bases, leaving 12 bases not matched to a gene. CDR1 and CDR2 (germline): SGHAT, FQNNGV. The CDR3 consists of 16 residues. CDR3 DNA sequence: TGTGCCAGCAGCATTGAGACAGGGCTGAATCCCTACGAGCAGTACTTC. Translated: CASSIETGLNPYEQYF.